Detailed here is one T cell receptor beta chain. This clone showed up just once. Its antigen target is currently unknown. Base qualities are not provided; no much larger clone lies one nucleotide away. Read against the paper, the sample's treatment or condition label means: preoperative locoregional IRX-2 cytokine immunotherapy. The samples were obtained from a phase Ib study that tested preoperative, locoregional IRX-2 cytokine immunotherapy designed to prime immune responses. Donors were patients with early-stage breast cancer who received IRX-2 before surgery. From its cysteine to its phenylalanine, the CDR3 spans 14 amino acids. The only DNA kept is the CDR3, 42 bases in frame from the first base. The germline V gene yields MNHGY for CDR1 and SAAAGT for CDR2. V loses 10 bases, J loses 3 bases, and the germline ends lie 18 bases apart. The entry originates in a study of preoperative IRX-2 immunotherapy in early breast cancer (dated by TCRdb to the late 2010s).

The library was generated by the immunoSEQ multiplex PCR assay. The immuneACCESS repertoire file appears here via TCRdb, limited to in-frame rearrangements. These files lack a portion of the clones; in checked studies, under half of the deficit traces to unresolved V genes, and the cause of the others is not known. For this sample the table gives around 95,000 clones, of which roughly 85% were detected only once. The ten largest clonotypes hold roughly 2% of the sample. Sequences were derived from tumor tissue, sampled after IRX-2 immunotherapy. The receptor chain draws on TRBV6-8 and TRBJ1-2; the D gene cannot be resolved reliably. The clonotype was recovered from a human donor with breast cancer. The CDR3 region: CAIREAGSDYGYTF. The DNA sequence follows: TGTGCCATCAGAGAGGCGGGGAGTGACTATGGCTACACCTTC.